This T cell receptor beta chain was obtained from a study of glioma-infiltrating T cells. The study, taken as a whole, reports: Gliomas, especially low-grade, showed above-expected tissue-blood divergence; non-neoplastic patients showed below. Tissue and blood shared very few CDR3 sequences.

TCR alpha and beta CDR3 regions were amplified from RNA using iRepertoire nested multiplex PCR. One-step reverse transcription and amplification started from approximately 100-400 ng of tissue mRNA or PBMC total RNA. A single record per CDR3 protein comes from TCRdb applying MiXCR to the multiplex PCR reads. In the table there are over 130,000 distinct CDR3 sequences, 30% to 40% of which are singletons. Concerning this clonotype: What it recognizes is unknown.

The CDR3 covers 16 residues. Trimming left V 5 bases short and J 0 bases short, with 14 bases between. From germline, CDR1 is SGHTA and CDR2 FQGNSA. Sequencing used glioma tissue, nonneoplastic brain tissue, or PBMCs (not recorded which). This TCR was sampled from a human donor with low-grade glioma or glioblastoma, undergoing nonglioma brain surgery, or in good health (not recorded which). The rearrangement links TRBV7-2 to TRBJ1-5, with D perhaps TRBD1 (5 bases). The CDR3 sequence is CASSPDSGGSNQPQHF. CDR3 sequence (DNA): TGTGCCAGCAGCCCCGACAGCGGGGGTAGCAATCAGCCCCAGCATTTT.